This T cell receptor beta chain was identified in a study of CD8 T cells in Susac syndrome. Random hexamers were used to reverse transcribe the RNA input (about 0.5 to 1 ug). Across 54 Vbeta and 13 Jbeta, TCR beta CDR3 was amplified with immunoSEQ multiplex PCR. TCRdb independently ran MiXCR on the immunoSEQ multiplex PCR reads; one entry per CDR3 protein. The table records approximately 83,000 distinct CDR3 sequences, about 94% of them present only once. V was clipped by 3 bases and J by 5 bases, with 18 bases between them. CDR3 length equals 15 residues. Germline V gene data show CDR1 as SGDLS and CDR2 as YYNGEE.

The chain has TRBV9 and TRBJ2-7; either TRBD1 or TRBD2 may supply D (5 bases each). The receptor's source is a human donor with Susac syndrome. Sample: CD8+ T cells from PBMCs. CDR3 in amino acids: CASSGLSGTVDEQYF. For the CDR3, the DNA is TGTGCCAGCAGCGGGTTGTCTGGGACCGTCGACGAGCAGTACTTC.